Listed below are T cell receptor beta chains from one sample, sequenced in a study of yellow fever vaccine responses in identical twins. TCRdb processed the RT-PCR reads anew with MiXCR; each CDR3 protein has one entry. Seen here are around 6,900 distinct CDR3 sequences, around 84% observed once, and the top ten hold 3% to 4%. The sample was T cells from blood (PBMCs), unsorted or a sorted subset (not recorded which), taken before or after yellow fever vaccination (not recorded which). All receptors derive from a woman aged 18 to 35 who received the yellow fever vaccine. Both conserved end residues are trimmed from each CDR3.

TRBJ2-7,TRBV27,ASSSPPAGAYEQY
TRBJ2-7,TRBV5-1,ASSVGPVNYEQY
TRBJ1-2,TRBV29-1,SVPGQAYGYT
TRBJ2-7,TRBV11-2,ASSLGTGFYEQY
TRBJ2-1,TRBV11-3,ASSLEGGLAEEQF
TRBJ2-3,TRBV11-1,ASSLAGRGTDTQY
TRBJ1-1,TRBV11-3,ASSTAVNTEAF
TRBJ2-7,TRBV29-1,SVEAVDYEQY
TRBJ2-7,TRBV29-1,SVASGGNYEQY
TRBJ2-7,TRBV7-2,ASSLPGAVQRGTYEQY
TRBJ2-2,TRBV7-2,ASSLGGVFTSTGELF
TRBJ2-2,TRBV11-1,ASSLQTPNTGELF
TRBJ2-7,TRBV6-1,ASHSQQETYEQY
TRBJ2-7,TRBV29-1,SVLDGSYPEQY
TRBJ2-3,TRBV11-1,ASSLVLAGLAIGTDTQY
TRBJ2-7,TRBV27,ASSLFDGDEQY
TRBJ1-6,TRBV7-9,ASSSTLDRSSYNSPLH
TRBJ2-7,TRBV5-1,ASSLALLAGGYEQY
TRBJ2-1,TRBV10-3,AISGEPGLDLIEQF
TRBJ2-5,TRBV7-2,ASSLMMGRDETQY
TRBJ1-1,TRBV25-1,ASSLAADYNTEAF
TRBJ1-1,TRBV29-1,SVDGRADEAF
TRBJ1-2,TRBV11-2,ASSLSPQPSYGYT
TRBJ2-1,TRBV7-6,ASSLGGQGSYNEQF
TRBJ2-1,TRBV5-5,ASSSPGLGYNEQF
TRBJ2-2,TRBV6-1,ASNPDTNTGELF
TRBJ2-2,TRBV15,ATSRDKKLADTGELF
TRBJ1-4,TRBV29-1,SVEDSRQEGTNEKLF
TRBJ2-1,TRBV24-1,ATSDLFGEQF
TRBJ2-2,TRBV14,ASSQDSASGRSNTGELF
TRBJ2-1,TRBV20-1,SAVRPGLAGVSHEQF
TRBJ1-2,TRBV10-3,AISEQSTTKNYGYT
TRBJ1-2,TRBV4-1,ASSQVQANNYGYT